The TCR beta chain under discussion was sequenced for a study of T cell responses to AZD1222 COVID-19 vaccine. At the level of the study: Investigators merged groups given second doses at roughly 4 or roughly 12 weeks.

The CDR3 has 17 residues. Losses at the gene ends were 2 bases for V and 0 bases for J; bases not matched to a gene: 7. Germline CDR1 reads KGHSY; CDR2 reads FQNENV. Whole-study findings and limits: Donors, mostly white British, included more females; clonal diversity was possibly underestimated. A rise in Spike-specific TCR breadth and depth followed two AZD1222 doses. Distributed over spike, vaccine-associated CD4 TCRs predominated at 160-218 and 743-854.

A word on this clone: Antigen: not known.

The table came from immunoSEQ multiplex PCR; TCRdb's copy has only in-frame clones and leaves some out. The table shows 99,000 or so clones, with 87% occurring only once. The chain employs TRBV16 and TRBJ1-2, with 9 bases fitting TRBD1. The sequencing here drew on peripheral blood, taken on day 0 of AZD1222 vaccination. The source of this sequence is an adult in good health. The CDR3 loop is CASSQVTGGLANYGYTF. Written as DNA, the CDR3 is TGTGCCAGCAGCCAAGTAACAGGGGGCCTGGCTAACTATGGCTACACCTTC.